A single sample is the source of the 16 T cell receptor beta chains below, sequenced in a study of shared clonotypes between healthy human individuals. Terminally differentiated effector memory CD45RA+ cells were excluded from the naive CD8 cells, which were CD45RO-negative and positively selected for CCR7. Produced via immunoSEQ multiplex PCR; TCRdb's table is partial and in-frame only. The table has about 2.1 million clones, 90% to 95% seen once; the top ten hold 1.5% to 2%. Sequenced sample: naive CD8+ T cells from PBMCs. Receptors were obtained from a man between 18 and 35 years old in good health. Some clones in this sample may be carry-over from other donors' samples.

The genes are TRBV6-1 and TRBJ2-3, with D possibly being TRBD2 (6 bases). CDR3 length: 18 residues. V was cut by 3 bases and J by 2 bases, with 21 bases left in between. CDR1 and CDR2 from the germline V gene are MNHNS and SASEGT. CDR3 sequence (DNA): TGTGCCAGCAGTGACCCCCACGTAGGAGGGGCTTCCACAGATACGCAGTATTTT. Its protein product is CASSDPHVGGASTDTQYF.

The gene calls are TRBV27 and TRBJ1-2; a possible D gene is TRBD1 (5 bases). Trimming cost V 3 bases and J 4 bases, with 18 bases left between them. Looked up from germline, CDR1 is MNHEY and CDR2 is SMNVEV (reference sequence). CDR3 length: 16 residues. CDR3 sequence: CASSFDPPQGVYGYTF. As DNA, the CDR3 is TGTGCCAGCAGTTTCGACCCTCCCCAGGGAGTCTATGGCTACACCTTC.

V usage is TRBV9 and J usage is TRBJ2-2; D might be TRBD2 (6 bases). CDR3 length equals 16 residues. Germline CDR1 and CDR2: SGDLS and YYNGEE. Trimming cost V 2 bases and J 5 bases, with 16 bases left between them. This CDR3 is CASSVPRGGGTGELFF. The CDR3 coding sequence is TGTGCCAGCAGCGTTCCCCGAGGCGGAGGGACCGGGGAGCTGTTTTTT.

The chain uses TRBV27 and TRBJ2-7, with a possible D match to TRBD2 (6 bases). Germline V gives CDR1 MNHEY, CDR2 SMNVEV (reference sequence). CDR3 size: 15 residues. The V end lost 5 bases, the J end lost 4 bases, and 18 bases lay between the germline ends. The chain's CDR3 is CASSLVSGDQYEQYF. In DNA, the CDR3 is TGTGCCAGCAGTCTAGTTTCGGGAGACCAGTACGAGCAGTACTTC.

The rearrangement joins TRBV29-1 to TRBJ2-7, with 8 positions matching TRBD1. CDR3 length equals 13 residues. J was trimmed by 5 bases and V by 5 bases; bases with no gene match: 8. The V gene's germline CDR1 is SQVTM and CDR2 ANQGSEA. The CDR3: CSVRTGSMDEQYF. CDR3 sequence (DNA): TGCAGCGTTCGGACAGGGAGCATGGACGAGCAGTACTTC.

The chain combines TRBV2 with TRBJ2-1; possible D gene TRBD1, 5 bases. Trimming stripped 6 bases from V and 3 bases from J, with 9 bases between. The CDR3 loop spans 13 amino acids. CDR1 is SNHLY, CDR2 FYNNEI, per germline. This CDR3 is CASRDNGYNEQFF. CDR3 coding DNA: TGTGCCAGCAGGGACAACGGCTACAATGAGCAGTTCTTC.

The sample holds one count of this clone. The chain uses TRBV7-8 and TRBJ2-1; 8 bases align to TRBD2. The germline gives CDR1 SGHVS, CDR2 FQNEAQ. CDR3 length: 14 residues. V shed 5 bases, J shed 5 bases, and the junction held 5 bases outside the gene matches. CDR3 region: CASSISGTHNEQFF. CDR3 nucleotides: TGTGCCAGCAGCATTAGCGGGACCCACAATGAGCAGTTCTTC.

The chain uses TRBV27 and TRBJ2-7; 11 bases align to TRBD1. V lost 5 bases to trimming and J lost 4 bases; unmatched junction nucleotides: 10. There are 16 residues in the CDR3. From germline, CDR1 is MNHEY and CDR2 SMNVEV (reference sequence). The CDR3, as DNA: TGTGCCAGCAGTCCCCTTCTGGACAGGGGGCTTTACGAGCAGTACTTC. It is translated as CASSPLLDRGLYEQYF.

J is TRBJ1-1 and V is TRBV5-1; TRBD1 matches at 7 bases. V dropped 0 bases and J dropped 5; count of bases not matched to a gene: 16. Germline loops: CDR1 SGHRS, CDR2 YFSETQ. CDR3 size: 18 residues. The CDR3, as DNA: TGCGCCAGCAGCTTGGGTTTGAACAGGGGCCCCTCGTATACTGAAGCTTTCTTT. Translating it yields CASSLGLNRGPSYTEAFF.

The V gene is TRBV2, the J gene TRBJ2-7; 8 bases agree with TRBD1. Per germline, CDR1 SNHLY and CDR2 FYNNEI. The CDR3 covers 14 residues. V shed 5 bases, J shed 3 bases, and the junction held 6 bases outside the gene matches. The CDR3 sequence: CASSPGGYGYEQYF. In DNA, the CDR3 is TGTGCCAGCAGTCCAGGGGGCTACGGCTACGAGCAGTACTTC.

The genes are TRBV25-1 and TRBJ2-7; possibly TRBD1 for D (6 bases). With 3 bases removed from V and 2 bases from J, the gap between germline ends came to 20 bases. The CDR3 runs 17 residues. Germline V gene sequence: CDR1 MGHDK, CDR2 SYGVNS. This chain's CDR3 is CASSDRLGRGNPYEQYF. The CDR3 bases are TGTGCCAGCAGTGACCGTCTTGGCAGGGGAAACCCCTACGAGCAGTACTTC.

This sequence joins TRBV7-8 and TRBJ2-7, with D possibly being TRBD2 (6 bases). The CDR3 spans 12 residues. Germline V lookup: CDR1 SGHVS, CDR2 FQNEAQ. Trimming removed 2 bases at V and 7 bases at J, with 9 bases between. The CDR3 DNA is TGTGCCAGCAGCTTACCGCGGGATGAGCAGTACTTC. It encodes CASSLPRDEQYF.

This chain connects TRBV6-1 to TRBJ1-5; 8 bases line up with TRBD1. The germline V gene encodes CDR1 MNHNS and CDR2 SASEGT. The CDR3 has 14 residues. V lost 6 bases and J lost 4; bases outside the gene matches: 5. In DNA form, the CDR3 reads TGTGCCAGCAGCGCAGGGGGCTGGAATCAGCCCCAGCATTTT. Translating gives CASSAGGWNQPQHF.

The chain employs TRBV4-2 and TRBJ2-7; TRBD2 is a possible D gene (6 bases). Looked up from germline, CDR1 is LGHNA and CDR2 is YNFKEQ. Trimming pared 6 bases from V and 5 bases from J, leaving 14 bases between. The CDR3 covers 13 residues. The chain's CDR3 is CASRGTVINEQYF. DNA for the CDR3: TGTGCCAGCAGGGGGACTGTAATCAACGAGCAGTACTTC.

The count of this clone is one. The chain has TRBV27 and TRBJ2-7; the D gene is possibly TRBD1 (5 bases). The CDR3 contains 14 residues. Germline loops: CDR1 MNHEY, CDR2 SMNVEV (reference sequence). The V and J ends lost 5 bases and 3 bases respectively, with 14 bases between them. DNA of the CDR3: TGTGCCAGCAGTGTAGGGGCGGCGTTCTACGAGCAGTACTTC. It codes for CASSVGAAFYEQYF.

The chain couples TRBV4-1 to TRBJ2-1, with TRBD2 matching over 13 bases. The CDR3 has 15 amino acids. After removal of 4 bases from V and 15 bases from J, the junction contained 12 bases not matched to a gene. Germline V gives CDR1 MGHRA, CDR2 YSYEKL. Written as DNA, the CDR3 is TGCGCCAGCAGCCGAGAAACTAGCGGGAGGGCCCCCAGGTTCTTC. Residues: CASSRETSGRAPRFF.